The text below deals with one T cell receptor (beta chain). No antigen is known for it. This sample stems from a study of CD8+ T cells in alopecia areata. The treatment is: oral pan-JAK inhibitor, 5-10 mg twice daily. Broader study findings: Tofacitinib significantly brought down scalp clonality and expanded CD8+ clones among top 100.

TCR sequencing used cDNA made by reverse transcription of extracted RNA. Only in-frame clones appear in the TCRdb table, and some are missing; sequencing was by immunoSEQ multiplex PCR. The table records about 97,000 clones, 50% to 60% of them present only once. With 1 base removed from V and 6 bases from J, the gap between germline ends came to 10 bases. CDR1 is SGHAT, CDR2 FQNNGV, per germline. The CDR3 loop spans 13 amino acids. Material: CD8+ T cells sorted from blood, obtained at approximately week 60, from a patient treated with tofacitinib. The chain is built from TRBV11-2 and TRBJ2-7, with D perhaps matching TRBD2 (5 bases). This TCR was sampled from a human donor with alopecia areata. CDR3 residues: CASSLGEGSEQYF. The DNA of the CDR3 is TGTGCCAGCAGCTTAGGCGAGGGTAGCGAGCAGTACTTC.